The rows below give T cell receptor beta chains drawn from one sample of a study of neurological immune-mediated disorders. TCRdb recomputed calls from the 5' RACE reads with MiXCR, one row per CDR3 protein. Of about 62,000 distinct CDR3 sequences listed, 4% to 6% are singletons. The sequencing input was PBMCs. These TCRs come from a woman aged 50 to 60 with multiple sclerosis. CDR3s include the opening cysteine and the closing phenylalanine or tryptophan. The D gene is left open where the match is weak. Size tells how often a clone was seen (once, few, many) or the class of an expanded clone, and some rows leave it out.

CDR3aa: CSVKPYYGELFF; CDR3nt: TGCAGCGTTAAACCCTATTACGGGGAGCTGTTTTTT; v_gene: TRBV29-1; abundance: many; j_gene: TRBJ2-2; d_gene: -
CDR3aa: CASSQLDMGIASGGYTF; CDR3nt: TGCGCCAGCAGCCAACTGGATATGGGGATCGCTTCGGGAGGCTACACCTTC; v_gene: TRBV4-1; abundance: many; j_gene: TRBJ1-2; d_gene: -
CDR3aa: CASSESTGTNIQYF; CDR3nt: TGTGCCAGCAGCGAAAGCACCGGGACAAACATTCAGTACTTC; v_gene: TRBV7-2; abundance: many; j_gene: TRBJ2-4; d_gene: -
CDR3aa: CASSQGPDRATEAFF; CDR3nt: TGCGCCAGCAGCCAAGGTCCCGACAGGGCCACTGAAGCTTTCTTT; v_gene: TRBV4-1; abundance: few; j_gene: TRBJ1-1; d_gene: TRBD1
CDR3aa: CASSYGGQGRPQHF; CDR3nt: TGTGCCAGCAGTTACGGGGGGCAGGGCCGGCCCCAGCATTTT; v_gene: TRBV6-2/TRBV6-3; abundance: many; j_gene: TRBJ1-5; d_gene: -
CDR3aa: CASSLSVGTGDYEQYF; CDR3nt: TGTGCCAGCAGCTTGTCTGTGGGGACAGGGGACTACGAGCAGTACTTC; v_gene: TRBV5-5; abundance: many; j_gene: TRBJ2-7; d_gene: TRBD1
CDR3aa: CASSLRGRPEKLFF; CDR3nt: TGTGCCAGCAGTTTGAGGGGGCGCCCCGAAAAACTGTTTTTT; v_gene: TRBV12-3/TRBV12-4; abundance: many; j_gene: TRBJ1-4; d_gene: TRBD1
CDR3aa: CATLPWSSYNEQFF; CDR3nt: TGTGCCACCTTACCCTGGAGCTCCTACAATGAGCAGTTCTTC; v_gene: TRBV6-2/TRBV6-3; abundance: many; j_gene: TRBJ2-1; d_gene: -
CDR3aa: CASSYRAAGNNEQFF; CDR3nt: TGTGCCAGCAGTTACCGGGCCGCGGGAAACAATGAGCAGTTCTTC; v_gene: TRBV6-2/TRBV6-3; abundance: many; j_gene: TRBJ2-1; d_gene: -
CDR3aa: CASSSSAENGYTF; CDR3nt: TGTGCCAGCAGCTCATCAGCGGAAAATGGCTACACCTTC; v_gene: TRBV9; abundance: many; j_gene: TRBJ1-2; d_gene: -
CDR3aa: CASSETGVGEQFF; CDR3nt: TGCGCCAGCAGCGAGACAGGGGTTGGGGAGCAGTTCTTC; v_gene: TRBV5-1; abundance: many; j_gene: TRBJ2-1; d_gene: TRBD1
CDR3aa: CSAASEGTQYF; CDR3nt: TGCAGTGCTGCCTCCGAGGGGACCCAGTACTTC; v_gene: TRBV20-1; abundance: many; j_gene: TRBJ2-5; d_gene: -
CDR3aa: CASMLIPYYEQYF; CDR3nt: TGCGCCAGCATGCTGATACCTTATTACGAGCAGTACTTC; v_gene: TRBV5-1; abundance: -; j_gene: TRBJ2-7; d_gene: -
CDR3aa: CASSFGTDQPQHF; CDR3nt: TGCGCCAGCAGCTTTGGGACAGACCAGCCCCAGCATTTT; v_gene: TRBV5-1; abundance: many; j_gene: TRBJ1-5; d_gene: TRBD1
CDR3aa: CASSLGWSRTDTQYF; CDR3nt: TGCGCCAGCAGCTTGGGATGGAGCCGTACAGATACGCAGTATTTT; v_gene: TRBV5-1; abundance: -; j_gene: TRBJ2-3; d_gene: -
CDR3aa: CASRWTSNNEQFF; CDR3nt: TGTGCCAGCAGGTGGACTAGCAACAATGAGCAGTTCTTC; v_gene: TRBV6-2/TRBV6-3; abundance: -; j_gene: TRBJ2-1; d_gene: TRBD2
CDR3aa: CATETGYEAFF; CDR3nt: TGTGCCACCGAAACAGGATATGAAGCTTTCTTT; v_gene: TRBV10-3; abundance: many; j_gene: TRBJ1-1; d_gene: -
CDR3aa: CASSPTGTDHEQYF; CDR3nt: TGTGCCAGCTCACCGACCGGGACAGACCACGAGCAGTACTTC; v_gene: TRBV18; abundance: -; j_gene: TRBJ2-7; d_gene: TRBD1
CDR3aa: CASSSGPFQPQHF; CDR3nt: TGTGCCAGCAGTTCTGGGCCCTTCCAGCCCCAGCATTTT; v_gene: TRBV6-5; abundance: many; j_gene: TRBJ1-5; d_gene: -
CDR3aa: CASSHDLETQYF; CDR3nt: TGTGCCAGCAGCCACGACTTGGAGACCCAGTACTTC; v_gene: TRBV12-3/TRBV12-4; abundance: many; j_gene: TRBJ2-5; d_gene: -
CDR3aa: CASSYALQSYEQYF; CDR3nt: TGTGCCAGCAGTTACGCTTTGCAGTCCTACGAGCAGTACTTC; v_gene: TRBV6-2/TRBV6-3; abundance: -; j_gene: TRBJ2-7; d_gene: -
CDR3aa: CASSGLTYETQYF; CDR3nt: TGCGCCAGCAGCGGTTTGACATACGAGACCCAGTACTTC; v_gene: TRBV5-1; abundance: many; j_gene: TRBJ2-5; d_gene: -
CDR3aa: CASSPITSGANVLTF; CDR3nt: TGTGCCAGCAGCCCTATTACCTCTGGGGCCAACGTCCTGACTTTC; v_gene: TRBV7-6; abundance: many; j_gene: TRBJ2-6; d_gene: -
CDR3aa: CASSYSQTHEQFF; CDR3nt: TGTGCCAGCAGTTACTCACAGACCCATGAGCAGTTCTTC; v_gene: TRBV6-6; abundance: many; j_gene: TRBJ2-1; d_gene: -
CDR3aa: CASSLKGNNQPQNF; CDR3nt: TGTGCCAGCAGCTTAAAAGGTAACAATCAGCCCCAGAATTTT; v_gene: TRBV13; abundance: many; j_gene: TRBJ1-5; d_gene: -
CDR3aa: CASSRIPGQGADEQFF; CDR3nt: TGTGCCAGCAGTCGTATTCCGGGACAGGGGGCGGATGAGCAGTTCTTC; v_gene: TRBV6-6; abundance: -; j_gene: TRBJ2-1; d_gene: TRBD1
CDR3aa: CSARDPGLQETQYF; CDR3nt: TGCAGTGCTAGAGATCCGGGACTACAGGAGACCCAGTACTTC; v_gene: TRBV20-1; abundance: many; j_gene: TRBJ2-5; d_gene: TRBD2
CDR3aa: CATSRDRSYEQYF; CDR3nt: TGTGCCACCAGCAGGGACCGGTCCTACGAGCAGTACTTC; v_gene: TRBV15; abundance: many; j_gene: TRBJ2-7; d_gene: -
CDR3aa: CASSVVALGADTQYF; CDR3nt: TGCGCCAGCAGCGTCGTGGCCCTGGGTGCAGATACGCAGTATTTT; v_gene: TRBV5-1; abundance: many; j_gene: TRBJ2-3; d_gene: -
CDR3aa: CSGTRGGDEQFF; CDR3nt: TGCAGCGGAACCCGGGGTGGGGATGAGCAGTTCTTC; v_gene: TRBV29-1; abundance: many; j_gene: TRBJ2-1; d_gene: -
CDR3aa: CSAAPGADTGELFF; CDR3nt: TGCAGCGCCGCGCCAGGGGCCGACACCGGGGAGCTGTTTTTT; v_gene: TRBV29-1; abundance: many; j_gene: TRBJ2-2; d_gene: -
CDR3aa: CASSRLETSGANVLTF; CDR3nt: TGTGCCAGCAGCCGGCTAGAGACCTCTGGGGCCAACGTCCTGACTTTC; v_gene: TRBV3-1; abundance: -; j_gene: TRBJ2-6; d_gene: -
CDR3aa: CASSSGTTSEKLFF; CDR3nt: TGCGCCAGCAGCTCCGGGACCACGAGCGAAAAACTGTTTTTT; v_gene: TRBV4-3; abundance: many; j_gene: TRBJ1-4; d_gene: -
CDR3aa: CASSTHRAGTGADTQYF; CDR3nt: TGTGCCAGCAGCACGCACAGGGCCGGGACAGGGGCAGATACGCAGTATTTT; v_gene: TRBV9; abundance: many; j_gene: TRBJ2-3; d_gene: TRBD1
CDR3aa: CSAMSDRGRNQPQHF; CDR3nt: TGCAGTGCAATGAGCGACAGGGGGCGAAATCAGCCCCAGCATTTT; v_gene: TRBV20-1; abundance: many; j_gene: TRBJ1-5; d_gene: TRBD1